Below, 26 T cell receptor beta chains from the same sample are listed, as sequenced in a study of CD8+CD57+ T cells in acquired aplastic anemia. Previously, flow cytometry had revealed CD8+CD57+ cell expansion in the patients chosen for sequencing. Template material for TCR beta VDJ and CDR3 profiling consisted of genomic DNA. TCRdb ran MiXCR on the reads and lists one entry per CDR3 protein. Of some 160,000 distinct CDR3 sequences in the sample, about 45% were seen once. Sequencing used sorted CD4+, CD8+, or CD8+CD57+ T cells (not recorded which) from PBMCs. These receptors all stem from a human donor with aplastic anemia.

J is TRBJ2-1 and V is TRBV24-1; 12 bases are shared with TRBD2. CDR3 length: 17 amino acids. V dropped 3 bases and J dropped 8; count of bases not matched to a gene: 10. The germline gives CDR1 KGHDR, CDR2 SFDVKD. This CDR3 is CATSDKTSGRRGDEQFF. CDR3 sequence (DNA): TGTGCCACCAGTGATAAAACTAGCGGGAGGAGAGGAGATGAGCAGTTCTTC.

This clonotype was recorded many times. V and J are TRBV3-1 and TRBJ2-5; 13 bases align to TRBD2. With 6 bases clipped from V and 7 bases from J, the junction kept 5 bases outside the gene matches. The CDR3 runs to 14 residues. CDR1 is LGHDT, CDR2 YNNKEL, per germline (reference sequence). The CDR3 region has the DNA TGTGCCAGCAGATTGGGACTAGCGGGGACGACCCAGTACTTC. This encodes CASRLGLAGTTQYF.

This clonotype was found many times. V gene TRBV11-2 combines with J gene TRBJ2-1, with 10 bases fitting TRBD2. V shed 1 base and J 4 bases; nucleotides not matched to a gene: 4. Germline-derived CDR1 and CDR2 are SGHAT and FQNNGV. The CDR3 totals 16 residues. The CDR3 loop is CASSLVSSGGYNEQFF. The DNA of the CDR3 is TGTGCCAGCAGCTTAGTATCTAGCGGGGGATACAATGAGCAGTTCTTC.

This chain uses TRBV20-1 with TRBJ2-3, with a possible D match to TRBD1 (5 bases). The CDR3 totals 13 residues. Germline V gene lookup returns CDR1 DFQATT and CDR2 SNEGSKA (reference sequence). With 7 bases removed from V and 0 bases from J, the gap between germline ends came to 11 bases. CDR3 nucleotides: TGCAGTGGGTTAGGGGCCAGCACAGATACGCAGTATTTT. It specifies CSGLGASTDTQYF.

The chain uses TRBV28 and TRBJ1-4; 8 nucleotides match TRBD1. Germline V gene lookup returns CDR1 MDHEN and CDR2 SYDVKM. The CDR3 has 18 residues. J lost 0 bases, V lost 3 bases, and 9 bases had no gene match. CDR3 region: CASSFPRTGQATNEKLFF. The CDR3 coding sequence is TGTGCCAGCAGTTTCCCTCGGACAGGGCAAGCAACTAATGAAAAACTGTTTTTT.

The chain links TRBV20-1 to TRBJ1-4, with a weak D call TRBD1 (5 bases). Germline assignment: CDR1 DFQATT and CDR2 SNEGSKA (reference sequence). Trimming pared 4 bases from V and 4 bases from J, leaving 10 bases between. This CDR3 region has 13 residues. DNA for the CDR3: TGCAGTGCTATCTCCAGGGTTAATGAAAAACTGTTTTTT. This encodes CSAISRVNEKLFF.

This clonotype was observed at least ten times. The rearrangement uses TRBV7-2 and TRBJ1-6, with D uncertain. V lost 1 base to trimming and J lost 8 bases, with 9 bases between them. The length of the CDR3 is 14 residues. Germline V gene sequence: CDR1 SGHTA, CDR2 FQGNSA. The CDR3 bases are TGTGCCAGCAGCTTAGTCCAGCTCGATTCACCCCTCCACTTT. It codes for CASSLVQLDSPLHF.

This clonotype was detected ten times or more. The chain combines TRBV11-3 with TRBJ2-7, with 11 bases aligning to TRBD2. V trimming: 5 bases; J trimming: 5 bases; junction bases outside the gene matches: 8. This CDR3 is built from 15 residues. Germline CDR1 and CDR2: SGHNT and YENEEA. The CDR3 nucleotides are TGTGCCAGCAGCGAAGACCTAGCGGGAGGAGACGAGCAGTACTTC. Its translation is CASSEDLAGGDEQYF.

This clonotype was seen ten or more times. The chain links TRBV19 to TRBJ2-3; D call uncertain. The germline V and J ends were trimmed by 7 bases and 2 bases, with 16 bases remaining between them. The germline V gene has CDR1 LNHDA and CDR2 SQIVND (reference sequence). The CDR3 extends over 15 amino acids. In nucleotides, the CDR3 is TGTGCCAGTAACTCACCGCTGGGGAACACAGATACGCAGTATTTT. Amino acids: CASNSPLGNTDTQYF.

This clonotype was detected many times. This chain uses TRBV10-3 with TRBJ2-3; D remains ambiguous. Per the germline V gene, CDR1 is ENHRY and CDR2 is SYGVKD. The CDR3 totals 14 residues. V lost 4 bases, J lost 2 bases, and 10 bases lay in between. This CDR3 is CAISGKEVTDTQYF. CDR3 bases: TGTGCCATCAGTGGGAAAGAAGTCACAGATACGCAGTATTTT.

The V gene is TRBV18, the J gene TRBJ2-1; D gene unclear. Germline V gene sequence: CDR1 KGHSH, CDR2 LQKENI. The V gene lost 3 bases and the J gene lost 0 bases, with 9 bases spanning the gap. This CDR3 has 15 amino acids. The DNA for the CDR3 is TGTGCCAGCTCACCCTCGACCCACTCCTACAATGAGCAGTTCTTC. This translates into CASSPSTHSYNEQFF.

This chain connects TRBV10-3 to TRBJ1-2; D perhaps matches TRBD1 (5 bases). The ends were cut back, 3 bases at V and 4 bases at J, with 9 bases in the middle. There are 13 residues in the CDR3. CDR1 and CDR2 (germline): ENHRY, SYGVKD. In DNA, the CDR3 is TGTGCCATCAGTGACAGGGCCCTCTATGGCTACACCTTC. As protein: CAISDRALYGYTF.

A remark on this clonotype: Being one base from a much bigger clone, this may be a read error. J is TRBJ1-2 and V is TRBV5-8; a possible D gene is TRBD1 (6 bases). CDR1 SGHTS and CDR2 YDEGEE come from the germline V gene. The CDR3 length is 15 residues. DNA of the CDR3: TGTGTCAGCAGCTCGCCGGGACATCCGTTCTATGGCTACACCTTC. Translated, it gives CVSSSPGHPFYGYTF.

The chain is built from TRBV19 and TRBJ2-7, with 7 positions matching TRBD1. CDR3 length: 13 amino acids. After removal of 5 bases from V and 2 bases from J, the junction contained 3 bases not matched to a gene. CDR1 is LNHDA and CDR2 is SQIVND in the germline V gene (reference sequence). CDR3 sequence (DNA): TGTGCCAGTAGTGACAGGGCCGCCTACGAGCAGTACTTC. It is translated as CASSDRAAYEQYF. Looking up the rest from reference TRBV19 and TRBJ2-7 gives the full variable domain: DGGITQSPKYLFRKEGQNVTLSCEQNLNHDAMYWYRQDPGQGLRLIYYSQIVNDFQKGDIAEGYSVSREKKESFPLTVTSAQKNPTAFYLCASSDRAAYEQYFGPGTRLTVT.

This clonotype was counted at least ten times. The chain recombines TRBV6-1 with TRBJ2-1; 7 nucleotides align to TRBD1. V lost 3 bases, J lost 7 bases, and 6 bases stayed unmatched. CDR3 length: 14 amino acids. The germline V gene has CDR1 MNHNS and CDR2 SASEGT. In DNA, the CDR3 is TGTGCCAGCAGTGACCACGGACAGGATAATGAGCAGTTCTTC. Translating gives CASSDHGQDNEQFF.

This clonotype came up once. This chain's CDR3 is CASSDRQHGYTF. For the CDR3, the DNA is TGTGCCAGCAGTGATCGGCAACATGGCTACACCTTC. The chain is built from TRBV2 and TRBJ1-2, with no clear D. The CDR3 contains 12 residues. Trimming cost V 3 bases and J 6 bases, with 8 bases left between them. The germline V gene has CDR1 SNHLY and CDR2 FYNNEI.

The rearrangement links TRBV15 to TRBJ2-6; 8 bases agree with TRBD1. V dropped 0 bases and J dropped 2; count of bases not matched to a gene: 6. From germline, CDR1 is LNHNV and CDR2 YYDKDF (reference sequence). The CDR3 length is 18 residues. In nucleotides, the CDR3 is TGTGCCACCAGCAGAGATCCAGGGGGCGCTACTGGGGCCAACGTCCTGACTTTC. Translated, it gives CATSRDPGGATGANVLTF. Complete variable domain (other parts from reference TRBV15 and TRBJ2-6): DAMVIQNPRYQVTQFGKPVTLSCSQTLNHNVMYWYQQKSSQAPKLLFHYYDKDFNNEADTPDNFQSRRPNTSFCFLDIRSPGLGDTAMYLCATSRDPGGATGANVLTFGAGSRLTVL.

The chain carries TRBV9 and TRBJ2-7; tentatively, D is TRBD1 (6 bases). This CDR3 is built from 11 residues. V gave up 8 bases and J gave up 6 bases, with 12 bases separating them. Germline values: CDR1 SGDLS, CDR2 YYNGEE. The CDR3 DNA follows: TGTGCCAGTTCAACAGGGCGCGAGCAGTACTTC. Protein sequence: CASSTGREQYF.

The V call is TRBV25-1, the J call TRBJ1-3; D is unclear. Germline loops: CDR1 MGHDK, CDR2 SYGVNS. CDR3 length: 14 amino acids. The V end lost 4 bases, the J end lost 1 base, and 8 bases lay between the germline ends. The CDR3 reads CASSVVGSGNTIYF. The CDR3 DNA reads TGTGCCAGCAGTGTGGTCGGGTCTGGAAACACCATATATTTT.

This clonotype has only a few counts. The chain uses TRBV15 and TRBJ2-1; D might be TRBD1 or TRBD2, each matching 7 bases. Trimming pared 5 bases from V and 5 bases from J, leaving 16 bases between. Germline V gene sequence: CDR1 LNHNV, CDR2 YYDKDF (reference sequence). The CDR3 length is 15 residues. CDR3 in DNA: TGTGCCACCAGCCATCCGCAGGGGGGGCACAATGAGCAGTTCTTC. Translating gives CATSHPQGGHNEQFF.

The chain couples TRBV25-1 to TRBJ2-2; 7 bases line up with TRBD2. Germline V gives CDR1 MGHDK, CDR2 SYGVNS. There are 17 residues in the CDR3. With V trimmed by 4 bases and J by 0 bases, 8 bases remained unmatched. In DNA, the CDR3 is TGTGCCAGCAGTGGGTTGGGAGGGCTATCGAACACCGGGGAGCTGTTTTTT. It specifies CASSGLGGLSNTGELFF. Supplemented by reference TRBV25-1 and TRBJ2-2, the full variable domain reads EADIYQTPRYLVIGTGKKITLECSQTMGHDKMYWYQQDPGMELHLIHYSYGVNSTEKGDLSSESTVSRIRTEHFPLTLESARPSHTSQYLCASSGLGGLSNTGELFFGEGSRLTVL.

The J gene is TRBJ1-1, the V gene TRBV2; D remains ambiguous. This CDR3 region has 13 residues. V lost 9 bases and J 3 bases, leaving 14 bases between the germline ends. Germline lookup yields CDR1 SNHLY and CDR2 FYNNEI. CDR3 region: CASKGLSDTEAFF. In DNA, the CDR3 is TGTGCCAGTAAGGGTCTCTCGGACACTGAAGCTTTCTTT. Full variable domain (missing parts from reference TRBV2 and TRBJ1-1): EPEVTQTPSHQVTQMGQEVILRCVPISNHLYFYWYRQILGQKVEFLVSFYNNEISEKSEIFDDQFSVERPDGSNFTLKIRSTKLEDSAMYFCASKGLSDTEAFFGQGTRLTVV.

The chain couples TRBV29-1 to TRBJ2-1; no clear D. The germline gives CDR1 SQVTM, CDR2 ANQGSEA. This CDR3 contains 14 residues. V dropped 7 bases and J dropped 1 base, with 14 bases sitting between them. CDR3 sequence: CSAASGPSYNEQFF. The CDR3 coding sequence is TGCAGCGCCGCATCCGGACCTTCCTACAATGAGCAGTTCTTC.

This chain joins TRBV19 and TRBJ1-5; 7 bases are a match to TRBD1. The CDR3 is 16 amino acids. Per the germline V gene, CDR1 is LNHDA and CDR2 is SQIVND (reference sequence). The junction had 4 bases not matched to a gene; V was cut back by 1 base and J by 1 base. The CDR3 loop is CASSIGETGSNQPQHF. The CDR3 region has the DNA TGTGCCAGTAGTATAGGAGAGACAGGGAGCAATCAGCCCCAGCATTTT.

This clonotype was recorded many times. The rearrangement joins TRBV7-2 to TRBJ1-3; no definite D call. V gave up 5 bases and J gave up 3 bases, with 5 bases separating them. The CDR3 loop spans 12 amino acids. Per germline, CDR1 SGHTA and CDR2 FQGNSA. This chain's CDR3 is CASSPSGNTIYF. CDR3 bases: TGTGCCAGCAGCCCTAGTGGAAACACCATATATTTT.

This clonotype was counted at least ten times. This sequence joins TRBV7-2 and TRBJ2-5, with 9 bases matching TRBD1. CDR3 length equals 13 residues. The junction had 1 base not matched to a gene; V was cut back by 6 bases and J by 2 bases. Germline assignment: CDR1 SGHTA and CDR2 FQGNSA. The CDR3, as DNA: TGTGCCAGCAGGGGGACAGGGCAAGAGACCCAGTACTTC. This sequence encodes CASRGTGQETQYF. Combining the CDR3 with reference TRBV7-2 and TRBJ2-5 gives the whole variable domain GAGVSQSPSNKVTEKGKDVELRCDPISGHTALYWYRQSLGQGLEFLIYFQGNSAPDKSGLPSDRFSAERTGGSVSTLTIQRTQQEDSAVYLCASRGTGQETQYFGPGTRLLVL.